This T cell receptor (beta chain) was identified in a study of beta chain features in type 1 diabetes. What was sequenced were expressed TCRB transcripts, since all of the isolated RNA had been reverse transcribed. Clones were sequenced by immunoSEQ multiplex PCR, and TCRdb holds only the in-frame ones, with some missing. Of 250,000 to 400,000 clones listed, roughly 15% are singletons. This clone has just a few counts. The CDR3 contains 15 residues. Trimming cost V 7 bases and J 2 bases; bases outside gene matches: 10. CDR1 and CDR2 from the germline V gene are MNHEY and SVGAGI. The origin of this receptor is a man aged 30 to 39 in good health. Sequenced sample: central memory CD4+ T cells from blood. The chain combines TRBV6-5 with TRBJ1-2; 7 nucleotides align to TRBD1. In nucleotides, the CDR3 is TGTGCCAGCACCCCCTCGGGACAGCAGAACTATGGCTACACCTTC. It specifies CASTPSGQQNYGYTF.